The TCR beta chain described here comes from a study of blood T cells in healthy people across ages. This clonotype was detected a few times. With a J-beta primer mix and a sample-barcoded 5' primer, a second PCR ran about 7 to 11 cycles. A template-switch adaptor containing 12 random nucleotides labeled each cDNA molecule. One entry per CDR3 protein results from TCRdb running MiXCR on the 5' RACE reads. Of about 650,000 distinct CDR3 sequences in the sample, about 30% were seen once. Germline assignment: CDR1 SGHKS and CDR2 YYEKEE (reference sequence). The trim removed 0 bases at V and 3 bases at J, leaving 5 bases unmatched. The CDR3 runs 15 residues.

Sequenced material: blood. J is TRBJ2-7 and V is TRBV5-5; 8 bases match TRBD1. The clonotype was recovered from a woman older than 75 in good health. The CDR3 region is CASSLEQGGFYEQYF. The DNA of the CDR3 is TGTGCCAGCAGCTTGGAACAGGGGGGATTCTACGAGCAGTACTTC.